Below, 7 T cell receptor beta chains from the same sample are listed, as sequenced in a study of shared clonotypes between healthy human individuals. Libraries were prepared by immunoSEQ multiplex PCR; TCRdb keeps only in-frame clonotypes and omits some of them. The sample consists of roughly 2.4 million clones, 90% to 97% of them appearing once. Sequencing used naive CD4+ T cells sorted from blood. Sample subset: CD45RA+ positively selected. The receptors stem from a man younger than 30 in good health.

The genes are TRBV4-1 and TRBJ2-5, with D hard to call. The CDR3 is 13 residues long. V lost 5 bases and J lost 4, with 11 bases in between. Germline lookup yields CDR1 MGHRA and CDR2 YSYEKL. The CDR3 bases are TGCGCCAGCAGCTACACTTTGGGAGAGACCCAGTACTTC. Its translation: CASSYTLGETQYF.

As to this clone: Other nucleotide sequences in the sample specify the same CDR3. The chain combines TRBV6-5 with TRBJ2-7; D might be TRBD1 (5 bases). Germline assignment: CDR1 MNHEY and CDR2 SVGAGI. This CDR3 has 12 amino acids. With 5 bases removed from V and 5 bases from J, the gap between germline ends came to 10 bases. As DNA, the CDR3 is TGTGCCAGCAGTCGAGGACACGACGAGCAGTACTTC. Translating gives CASSRGHDEQYF.

The chain joins TRBV4-3 to TRBJ2-1; a weak D match, TRBD2 (6 bases). Between the trimmed V and J ends, which lost 4 bases and 5 bases, there was a span of 18 bases. Germline CDR1 is LGHNA and CDR2 is YSLEER. CDR3 size: 16 residues. CDR3 bases: TGCGCCAGCAGCCCCCAAGGCGCGGGGTTAAACAATGAGCAGTTCTTC. Residues: CASSPQGAGLNNEQFF.

The V and J genes are TRBV30 and TRBJ2-2; perhaps TRBD1 as D (5 bases). V gave up 2 bases and J gave up 4 bases, with 14 bases separating them. This CDR3 region has 15 residues. CDR1 and CDR2 (germline): GTSNPN, SVGIG (reference sequence). CDR3 in amino acids: CAWSRKGASTGELFF. In nucleotides, the CDR3 is TGTGCCTGGAGTCGGAAAGGGGCTTCCACCGGGGAGCTGTTTTTT.

The gene calls are TRBV11-1 and TRBJ2-7; D is perhaps TRBD2 (7 bases). The V end was cut by 2 bases, the J end by 5 bases, with 10 bases between. The germline CDR1 and CDR2 sequences are SGHAT and FQDESV (reference sequence). The CDR3 is 13 amino acids. The CDR3 loop reads CASSLWGGHEQYF. The DNA for the CDR3 is TGTGCCAGCAGCTTATGGGGGGGCCACGAGCAGTACTTC.

CDR3 nucleotide sequence: TGTGCCAGCAGCGCCCGAGGGGACAGGTTTAATAATTCACCCCTCCACTTT. Amino acid sequence: CASSARGDRFNNSPLHF. This chain connects TRBV9 to TRBJ1-6, with TRBD1 identical over 8 bases. This CDR3 comprises 17 residues. From germline, CDR1 is SGDLS and CDR2 YYNGEE. The V gene end was trimmed by 3 bases and the J gene end by 5 bases; junction bases not matched to a gene: 10.

The chain joins TRBV5-1 to TRBJ2-1; D is uncertain. Germline-derived CDR1 and CDR2 are SGHRS and YFSETQ. Trimming shortened V by 1 base and J by 5 bases, and 7 bases separated the two germline ends. The CDR3 spans 13 residues. This CDR3 is CASSLRQNNEQFF. DNA for the CDR3: TGCGCCAGCAGCTTGCGCCAGAACAATGAGCAGTTCTTC.